This TCR beta chain came from a study of CD8 T cells in ankylosing spondylitis. Study-level findings and limits: Clones linked to disease were reported to show significant enrichment in matched ankylosing spondylitis synovial fluid. Earlier reports found some motif variants in synovial fluid and blood in reactive arthritis. Clones linked to disease, bearing a CD8+ phenotype, were relatively rare in peripheral blood.

TCRdb redid the calling of the 5' RACE reads with MiXCR, one entry per CDR3 protein. The sample contains about 130,000 distinct CDR3 sequences, about a tenth of which appear only once. The CDR3 is made up of 15 amino acids. CDR1 and CDR2 (germline): WSHSY, SAAADI. With V trimmed by 3 bases and J by 5 bases, 6 bases remained unmatched. Comments on this clonotype: Its antigen is unidentified.

Sequenced material: blood, either unsorted or a sorted T cell fraction (not recorded which). The clonotype comes from a male donor with ankylosing spondylitis or in good health (not recorded which). The rearrangement uses TRBV10-2 and TRBJ2-2, with 7 nucleotides matching TRBD2. The DNA for the CDR3 is TGCGCCAGCAGTGAATTACTAGCGTGGACCGGGGAGCTGTTTTTT. The encoded protein is CASSELLAWTGELFF.